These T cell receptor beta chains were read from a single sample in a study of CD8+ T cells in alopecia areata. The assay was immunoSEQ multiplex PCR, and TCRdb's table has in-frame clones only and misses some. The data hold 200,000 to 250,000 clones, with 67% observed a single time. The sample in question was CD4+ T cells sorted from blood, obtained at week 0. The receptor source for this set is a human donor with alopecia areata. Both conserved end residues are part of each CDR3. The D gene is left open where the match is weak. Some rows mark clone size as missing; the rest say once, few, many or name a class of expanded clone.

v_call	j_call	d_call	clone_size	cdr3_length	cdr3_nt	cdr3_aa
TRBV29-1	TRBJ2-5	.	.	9	TGCAGCGTTGGGGAGACCCAGTACTTC	CSVGETQYF
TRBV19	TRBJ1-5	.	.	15	TGTGCCAGTGTTCCCCGGGGGAGGGGATCGCAGCCCCAGCATTTT	CASVPRGRGSQPQHF
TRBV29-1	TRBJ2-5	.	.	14	TGCAGCGTTGAAGTGATACATGGCGCCTCGACCCAGTACTTC	CSVEVIHGASTQYF
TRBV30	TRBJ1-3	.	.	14	TGTGCCTGGAGTGTAAGGCTTGAGGGCTACACCATATATTTT	CAWSVRLEGYTIYF
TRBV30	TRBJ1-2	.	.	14	TGTGCCTGGAGTACCCGGCGGGGGTATGGTGGCTACACCTTC	CAWSTRRGYGGYTF
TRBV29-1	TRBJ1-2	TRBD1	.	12	TGCAGTGATCGACAGGGGGGATATGGCTACACCTTC	CSDRQGGYGYTF
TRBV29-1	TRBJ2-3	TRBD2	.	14	TGCAGCGTCAGCGGGGGGGCCCACACAGATACGCAGTATTTT	CSVSGGAHTDTQYF
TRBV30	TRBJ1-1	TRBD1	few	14	TGTGCCTGGAGCAGGGGACAGGGGGACACTGAAGCTTTCTTT	CAWSRGQGDTEAFF
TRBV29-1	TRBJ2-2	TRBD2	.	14	TGCAGCGTTCTGAACGCGGGAGCTACCGGGGAGCTGTTTTTT	CSVLNAGATGELFF
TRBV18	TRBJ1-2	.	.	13	TGTGCCAGCTCACCTCGGACAAGTCATGGCTACACCTTC	CASSPRTSHGYTF
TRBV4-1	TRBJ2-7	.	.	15	TGCGCCAGCAGCGACCAATCGGGCCGCCTGAGTGAGCAGTACTTC	CASSDQSGRLSEQYF
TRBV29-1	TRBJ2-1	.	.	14	TGCAGCGTTGAAGCTCAGCTAGGTTCGGGTGAGCAGTTCTTC	CSVEAQLGSGEQFF
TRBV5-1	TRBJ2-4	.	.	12	TGCGCCAGCTCAGGGGGGACGGACATTCAGTACTTC	CASSGGTDIQYF
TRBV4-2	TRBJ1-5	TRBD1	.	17	TGTGCCAGCAGCCAAGCAATCCAGGGGGTTAGCAATCAGCCCCAGCATTTT	CASSQAIQGVSNQPQHF
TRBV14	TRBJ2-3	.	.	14	TGTGCCAGCAGCCAAGATCCTCGGTTGGGTACGCAGTATTTT	CASSQDPRLGTQYF
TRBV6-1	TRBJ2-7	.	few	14	TGTGCCAGCAGTGAAGCCCCGACAGGTGACGAGCAGTACTTC	CASSEAPTGDEQYF
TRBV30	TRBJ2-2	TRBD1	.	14	TGTGCCTGGAGTGTAAGGGGGCTAGGCGGGGAGCTGTTTTTT	CAWSVRGLGGELFF
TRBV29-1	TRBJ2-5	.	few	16	TGCAGCGTTGAAGATCCAGCCCGGGACCTCCAAGAGACCCAGTACTTC	CSVEDPARDLQETQYF
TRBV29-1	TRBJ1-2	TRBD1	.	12	TGCAGCGCCGGGACAGCCCCTGGAGGCTACACCTTC	CSAGTAPGGYTF
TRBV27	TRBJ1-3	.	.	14	TGTGCCAGCAGTGAAAGGCCGAAGGGGAACACCATATATTTT	CASSERPKGNTIYF
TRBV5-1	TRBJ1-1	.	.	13	TGCGCCAGCAGCTTCGGGAAGAACACTGAAGCTTTCTTT	CASSFGKNTEAFF
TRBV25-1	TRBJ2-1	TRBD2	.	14	TGTGCCAGCAGTAAAATAGGTAGCGGGGACGAGCAGTTCTTC	CASSKIGSGDEQFF
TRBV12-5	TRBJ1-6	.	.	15	TGTGCTAGTGGTTTGTACAGGGTATTAGGTTCACCCCTCCACTTT	CASGLYRVLGSPLHF
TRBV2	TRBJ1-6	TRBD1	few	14	TGTGCCAGCAGTGGGGGGACAGGGTCTTCACCCCTCCACTTT	CASSGGTGSSPLHF
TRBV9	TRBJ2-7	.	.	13	TGTGCCAGCAGCGTCAACGCGGACAGCGAGCAGTACTTC	CASSVNADSEQYF
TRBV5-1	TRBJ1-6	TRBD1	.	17	TGCGCCAGCAGCCCAGGACAGGGGTCTTCGGGTGACTCACCCCTCCACTTT	CASSPGQGSSGDSPLHF
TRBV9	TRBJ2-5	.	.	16	TGTGCCAGCAGCGTGTCACAGGGCGCGGGGCAAGAGACCCAGTACTTC	CASSVSQGAGQETQYF
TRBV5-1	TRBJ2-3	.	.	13	TGCGCCAGCAGTGACGGGGCGACAGATACGCAGTATTTT	CASSDGATDTQYF
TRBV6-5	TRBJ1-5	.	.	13	TGTGCCAGCAGGGACGGAAAAAATCAGCCCCAGCATTTT	CASRDGKNQPQHF
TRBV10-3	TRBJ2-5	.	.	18	TGTGCCATCAGTGAAAGGAAACTCGCCGAGATCCCCCAAGAGACCCAGTACTTC	CAISERKLAEIPQETQYF
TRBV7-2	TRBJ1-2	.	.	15	TGTGCCAGCAGCTTTACGACATCGGATGGACATGGCTACACCTTC	CASSFTTSDGHGYTF
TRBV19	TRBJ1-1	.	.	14	TGTGCCAGTAGTATGACAGAGGTTTGGAGCAGAGCTTTCTTT	CASSMTEVWSRAFF
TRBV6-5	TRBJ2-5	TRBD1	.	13	TGTGCCAGCAGTCCGGGACAGCAAGAGACCCAGTACTTC	CASSPGQQETQYF
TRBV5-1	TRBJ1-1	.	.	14	TGCGCCAGCAGCTTGGGACCAGCGAACACTGAAGCTTTCTTT	CASSLGPANTEAFF
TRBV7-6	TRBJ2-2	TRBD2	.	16	TGTGCCAGCAGCTTAGCTGTGACTAGCGCCACCGGGGAGCTGTTTTTT	CASSLAVTSATGELFF
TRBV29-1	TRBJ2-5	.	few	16	TGCAGCGTTGAAGATCCGGGCGGGGGCCACCAAGAGACCCAGTACTTC	CSVEDPGGGHQETQYF
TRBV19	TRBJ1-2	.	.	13	TGTGCCAGTAAGAGAACATCGGACCAAGGCTACACCTTC	CASKRTSDQGYTF
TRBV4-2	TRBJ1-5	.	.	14	TGTGCCAGCAGCCAAGAGGGCAGCAATCAGCCCCAGCATTTT	CASSQEGSNQPQHF
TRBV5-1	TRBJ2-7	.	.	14	TGCGCCAGCAGCACCTTAGGACCGAACTACGAGCAGTACTTC	CASSTLGPNYEQYF
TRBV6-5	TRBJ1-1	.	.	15	TGTGCCAGCAGTTATAAACAGGGCGGGTACACTGAAGCTTTCTTT	CASSYKQGGYTEAFF
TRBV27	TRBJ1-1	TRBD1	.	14	TGTGCCAGCAGTCTACACAGGGGGGGCACTGAAGCTTTCTTT	CASSLHRGGTEAFF
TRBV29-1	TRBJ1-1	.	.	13	TGCAGCGTTGAAGGGGCTTTGGGCACTGAAGCTTTCTTT	CSVEGALGTEAFF
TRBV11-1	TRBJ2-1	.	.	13	TGTGCCAGCAGCTTAGCCAGCGTCAATGAGCAGTTCTTC	CASSLASVNEQFF
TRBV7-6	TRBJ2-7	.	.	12	TGTGCCAGCAGCTTAGCCGTCCACGAGCAGTACTTC	CASSLAVHEQYF
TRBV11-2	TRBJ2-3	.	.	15	TGTGCCAGCAGCTTAGTTGTGGGGGCCACAGATACGCAGTATTTT	CASSLVVGATDTQYF
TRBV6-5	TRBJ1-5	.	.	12	TGTGCCAGCAGGGCTGGAGGTCAGCCCCAGCATTTT	CASRAGGQPQHF
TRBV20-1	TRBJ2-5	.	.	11	TGCAGTGCCACAGGCTTTGAGACCCAGTACTTC	CSATGFETQYF
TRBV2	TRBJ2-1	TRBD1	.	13	TGTGCCAGCAGTGTACAGGGGTACAATGAGCAGTTCTTC	CASSVQGYNEQFF